A single T cell receptor (beta chain) is shown here with its context. The antigen is undetermined. The data stem from a study of post-analysis software for immune sequencing data. Study-wide points: Controls showed lower frequencies than patients for five TRBV segments, and TRBV5-6, TRBV5-1 and TRBV20-1 were among these.

Unique molecular identifiers were carried by the TCR beta cDNA libraries. One entry per CDR3 protein, called by TCRdb with MiXCR from the PCR reads. The sample records 150,000 to 200,000 distinct CDR3 sequences, about 29% being singletons. Trimming took off 3 bases at V and 6 bases at J, with 16 bases between the two ends. This CDR3 spans 14 amino acids. The V gene's germline CDR1 is SQVTM and CDR2 ANQGSEA. This sequence joins TRBV29-1 and TRBJ2-3; D gene ambiguous. This receptor was taken from a girl under 18 with multiple sclerosis. The sample was blood. The CDR3 here is CSVDGIGDGDTQYF. CDR3 nucleotide sequence: TGCAGCGTTGACGGTATCGGTGACGGGGATACGCAGTATTTT.